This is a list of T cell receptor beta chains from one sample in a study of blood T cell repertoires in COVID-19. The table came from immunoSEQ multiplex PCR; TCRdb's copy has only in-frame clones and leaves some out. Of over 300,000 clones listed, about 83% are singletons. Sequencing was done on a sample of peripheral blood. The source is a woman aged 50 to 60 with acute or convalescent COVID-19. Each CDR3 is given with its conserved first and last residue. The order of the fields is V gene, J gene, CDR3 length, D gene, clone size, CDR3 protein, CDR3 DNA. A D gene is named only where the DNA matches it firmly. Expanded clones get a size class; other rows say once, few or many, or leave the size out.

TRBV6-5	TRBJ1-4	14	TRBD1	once	CASSRTGRGEKLFF	TGTGCCAGCTCCCGGACAGGGAGAGGTGAAAAACTGTTTTTT
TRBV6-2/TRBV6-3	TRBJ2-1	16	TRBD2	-	CASSYSGTSDDNEQFF	TGTGCCAGCAGTTACTCTGGGACTAGCGACGACAATGAGCAGTTCTTC
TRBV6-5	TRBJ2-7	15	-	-	CASSPDSLPYYEQYF	TGTGCCAGCAGTCCTGACTCCCTCCCCTACTACGAGCAGTACTTC
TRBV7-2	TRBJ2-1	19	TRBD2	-	CASSQGGRLAGEVYNEQFF	TGTGCCAGCAGCCAGGGTGGGAGACTAGCGGGAGAGGTCTACAATGAGCAGTTCTTC
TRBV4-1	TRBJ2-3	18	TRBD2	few	CASSQRFSGRKSTDTQYF	TGCGCCAGCAGCCAAAGGTTTAGCGGGAGGAAAAGCACAGATACGCAGTATTTT
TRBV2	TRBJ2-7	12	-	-	CASRERQYEQYF	TGTGCCAGCAGGGAAAGACAGTACGAGCAGTACTTC
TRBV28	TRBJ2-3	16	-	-	CASSLLYGSRSDTQYF	TGTGCCAGCAGTTTATTATACGGGAGTAGGTCGGATACGCAGTATTTT
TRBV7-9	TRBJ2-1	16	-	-	CASSLYPEAFYNEQFF	TGTGCCAGCAGCTTATATCCCGAGGCTTTTTACAATGAGCAGTTCTTC
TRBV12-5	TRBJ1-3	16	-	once	CASPWTASFFGNTIYF	TGTGCTAGCCCCTGGACAGCGTCGTTCTTTGGAAACACCATATATTTT
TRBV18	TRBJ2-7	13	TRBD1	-	CASSPRTGNEQYF	TGTGCCAGCTCACCTAGGACAGGGAACGAGCAGTACTTC
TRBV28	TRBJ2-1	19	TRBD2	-	CASSFWVTSALNSYNEQFF	TGTGCCAGCAGTTTTTGGGTGACTAGCGCCTTAAACTCCTACAATGAGCAGTTCTTC
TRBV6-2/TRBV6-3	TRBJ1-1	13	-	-	CASSYGAGTEAFF	TGTGCCAGCAGTTACGGTGCGGGCACTGAAGCTTTCTTT
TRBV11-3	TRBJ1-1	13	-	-	CASSLGAGTEAFF	TGTGCCAGCAGCTTAGGGGCTGGGACTGAAGCTTTCTTT
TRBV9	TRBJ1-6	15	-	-	CASSVGGTYNSPLHF	TGTGCCAGCAGCGTAGGGGGCACCTATAATTCACCCCTCCACTTT
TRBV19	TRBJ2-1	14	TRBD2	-	CASSIGFGGDEQFF	TGTGCCAGTAGTATAGGGTTTGGGGGGGATGAGCAGTTCTTC
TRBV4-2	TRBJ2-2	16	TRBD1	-	CASSQQTGDNTGELFF	TGTGCCAGCAGCCAACAGACAGGGGATAACACCGGGGAGCTGTTTTTT
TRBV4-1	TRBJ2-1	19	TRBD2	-	CASRGLAGGPITFRNEQFF	TGCGCCAGCCGCGGACTAGCGGGAGGGCCGATCACTTTTCGGAATGAGCAGTTCTTC
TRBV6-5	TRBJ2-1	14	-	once	CASSYNQIYNEQFF	TGTGCCAGCAGTTACAACCAGATCTACAATGAGCAGTTCTTC
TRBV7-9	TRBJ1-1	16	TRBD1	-	CASSENPGQGRTEAFF	TGTGCCAGCAGCGAAAATCCGGGACAGGGGAGGACTGAAGCTTTCTTT
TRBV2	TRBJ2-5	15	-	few	CASSAPRDGQETQYF	TGTGCCAGCAGCGCCCCGCGGGACGGTCAAGAGACCCAGTACTTC
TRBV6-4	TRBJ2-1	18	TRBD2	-	CASSSLTSGRAPYNEQFF	TGTGCCAGCAGTTCCTTGACTAGCGGGAGGGCCCCGTACAATGAGCAGTTCTTC
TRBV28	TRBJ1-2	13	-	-	CASRPSGARGYTF	TGTGCCAGCAGACCAAGCGGCGCGAGGGGCTACACCTTC
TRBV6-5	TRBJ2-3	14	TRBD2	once	CASSFRLAGGTQYF	TGTGCCAGCAGTTTCCGATTAGCGGGAGGAACGCAGTATTTT
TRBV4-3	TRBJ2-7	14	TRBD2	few	CASSQTSGSYEQYF	TGCGCCAGCAGCCAAACCAGCGGGAGCTACGAGCAGTACTTC
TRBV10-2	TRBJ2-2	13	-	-	CASLGLNTGELFF	TGCGCCAGCCTGGGACTTAACACCGGGGAGCTGTTTTTT
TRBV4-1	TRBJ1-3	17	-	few	CASSQGPGWLSGNTIYF	TGCGCCAGCAGCCAAGGCCCGGGTTGGCTATCTGGAAACACCATATATTTT
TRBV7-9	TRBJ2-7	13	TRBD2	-	CASMIGGSYEQYF	TGTGCCAGCATGATCGGCGGGAGCTACGAGCAGTACTTC
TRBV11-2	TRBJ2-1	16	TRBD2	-	CASSLVPGLADNEQFF	TGTGCCAGCAGCTTAGTACCGGGACTAGCGGACAATGAGCAGTTCTTC
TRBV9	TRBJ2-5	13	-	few	CASSTAAGETQYF	TGTGCCAGCAGTACGGCCGCCGGGGAGACCCAGTACTTC
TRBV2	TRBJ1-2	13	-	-	CASSEGANYGYTF	TGTGCCAGCAGTGAAGGGGCGAACTATGGCTACACCTTC
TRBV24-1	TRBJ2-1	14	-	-	CATSDSGRHNEQFF	TGTGCCACCAGTGATTCGGGGAGACACAATGAGCAGTTCTTC
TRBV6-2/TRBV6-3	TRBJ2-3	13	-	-	CASSYDSVDTQYF	TGTGCCAGCAGTTACGACTCGGTGGATACGCAGTATTTT
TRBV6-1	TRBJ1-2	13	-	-	CASSEEGTYGYTF	TGTGCCAGCAGTGAGGAGGGGACCTATGGCTACACCTTC
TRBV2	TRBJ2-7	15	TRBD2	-	CASSSRLAEGYEQYF	TGTGCCAGCAGTTCCAGACTAGCGGAGGGGTACGAGCAGTACTTC
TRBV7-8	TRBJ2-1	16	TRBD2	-	CASSRGGSGRVREQFF	TGTGCCAGCAGCCGAGGCGGGAGCGGGAGGGTGAGGGAGCAGTTCTTC
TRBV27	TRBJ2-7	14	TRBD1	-	CASSPGQGAYEQYF	TGTGCCAGCAGTCCGGGACAGGGGGCTTACGAGCAGTACTTC
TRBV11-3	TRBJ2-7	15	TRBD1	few	CASSSGGAEFYEQYF	TGTGCCAGCAGCTCAGGGGGCGCGGAGTTTTACGAGCAGTACTTC
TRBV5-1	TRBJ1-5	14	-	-	CASSFDSRNQPQHF	TGCGCCAGCAGCTTTGACAGTCGCAATCAGCCCCAGCATTTT
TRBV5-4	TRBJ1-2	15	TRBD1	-	CASSQGTEKGYGYTF	TGTGCCAGCAGCCAGGGGACAGAAAAAGGCTATGGCTACACCTTC
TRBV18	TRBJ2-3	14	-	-	CASSPLGQTDTQYF	TGTGCCAGCTCACCCCTCGGACAGACAGATACGCAGTATTTT
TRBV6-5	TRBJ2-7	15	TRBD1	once	CASSTFYRGSYEQYF	TGTGCCAGCAGTACGTTTTACAGGGGCTCCTACGAGCAGTACTTC
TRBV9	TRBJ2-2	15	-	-	CASSPPPGWAGELFF	TGTGCCAGCAGCCCCCCCCCGGGGTGGGCCGGGGAGCTGTTTTTT
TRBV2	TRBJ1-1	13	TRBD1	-	CASSGQGGTEAFF	TGTGCCAGCAGTGGACAGGGGGGTACTGAAGCTTTCTTT
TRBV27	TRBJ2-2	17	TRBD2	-	CASSLWGLAGITGELFF	TGTGCCAGCAGTTTATGGGGACTAGCGGGAATCACCGGGGAGCTGTTTTTT
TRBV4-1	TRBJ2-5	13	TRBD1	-	CASSRTGEETQYF	TGCGCCAGCAGCCGGACAGGGGAAGAGACCCAGTACTTC
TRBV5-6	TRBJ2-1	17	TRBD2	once	CASSLEILAGVSDEQFF	TGTGCCAGCAGCTTGGAGATTTTAGCGGGAGTGAGCGATGAGCAGTTCTTC
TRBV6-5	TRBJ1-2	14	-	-	CASRRSSSLYGYTF	TGTGCCAGCCGGAGGTCTTCCTCCCTCTATGGCTACACCTTC
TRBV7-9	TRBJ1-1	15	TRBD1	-	CASSLTGGPGPEAFF	TGTGCCAGCAGCTTGACAGGGGGGCCCGGCCCTGAAGCTTTCTTT
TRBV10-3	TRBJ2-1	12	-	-	CAIRDSDNEQFF	TGTGCCATCCGGGACTCCGACAATGAGCAGTTCTTC
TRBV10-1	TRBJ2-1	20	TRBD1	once	CASIEGAWAGVTSSYNEQFF	TGCGCCAGCATAGAGGGGGCGTGGGCTGGGGTAACCAGCTCCTACAATGAGCAGTTCTTC
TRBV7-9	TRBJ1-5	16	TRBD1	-	CASSLGTGGGNQPQHF	TGTGCCAGCAGCTTAGGGACAGGGGGTGGCAATCAGCCCCAGCATTTT
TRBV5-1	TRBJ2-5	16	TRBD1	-	CASSALGQGDQETQYF	TGCGCCAGCAGCGCCCTAGGACAGGGGGATCAAGAGACCCAGTACTTC
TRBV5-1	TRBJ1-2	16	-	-	CASSPPGHRTPYGYTF	TGCGCCAGCAGCCCGCCGGGACACCGGACTCCCTATGGCTACACCTTC
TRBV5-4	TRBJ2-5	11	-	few	CASSPQETQYF	TGTGCCAGCAGCCCTCAAGAGACCCAGTACTTC
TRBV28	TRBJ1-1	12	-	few	CASSSRQDEAFF	TGTGCCAGCAGCTCTCGACAGGATGAAGCTTTCTTT